The present T cell receptor beta chain was sequenced within a study of T cell responses to AZD1222 COVID-19 vaccine. The study's findings and limits: Unmutated variant regions reportedly attract nearly half of all spike-specific TCRs. Seropositive AZD1222 recipients at baseline numbered only five or six.

Pooling of second doses given at about 4 or about 12 weeks was done. The protocol was immunoSEQ multiplex PCR, while the TCRdb copy is restricted to in-frame clones and leaves out a portion. The sample consists of approximately 190,000 clones, approximately 93% of them appearing once. A remark on this clone: As yet, its antigen is unknown.

The CDR3 covers 13 residues. From germline, CDR1 is SGHVS and CDR2 FNYEAQ. V dropped 5 bases and J dropped 9 bases, with 14 bases sitting between them. This TCR was sampled from an adult who received the AZD1222 COVID-19 vaccine. Sample: peripheral blood, taken 28 days after the second AZD1222 dose. This rearrangement joins TRBV7-6 to TRBJ2-1; D not resolved. The CDR3 sequence is CASSVGSWSEQFF. Written as DNA, the CDR3 is TGTGCCAGCAGCGTAGGAAGCTGGAGTGAGCAGTTCTTC. Based on the CDR3 plus reference TRBV7-6 and TRBJ2-1, the full variable domain is GAGVSQSPRYKVTKRGQDVALRCDPISGHVSLYWYRQALGQGPEFLTYFNYEAQQDKSGLPNDRFSAERPEGSISTLTIQRTEQRDSAMYRCASSVGSWSEQFFGPGTRLTVL.